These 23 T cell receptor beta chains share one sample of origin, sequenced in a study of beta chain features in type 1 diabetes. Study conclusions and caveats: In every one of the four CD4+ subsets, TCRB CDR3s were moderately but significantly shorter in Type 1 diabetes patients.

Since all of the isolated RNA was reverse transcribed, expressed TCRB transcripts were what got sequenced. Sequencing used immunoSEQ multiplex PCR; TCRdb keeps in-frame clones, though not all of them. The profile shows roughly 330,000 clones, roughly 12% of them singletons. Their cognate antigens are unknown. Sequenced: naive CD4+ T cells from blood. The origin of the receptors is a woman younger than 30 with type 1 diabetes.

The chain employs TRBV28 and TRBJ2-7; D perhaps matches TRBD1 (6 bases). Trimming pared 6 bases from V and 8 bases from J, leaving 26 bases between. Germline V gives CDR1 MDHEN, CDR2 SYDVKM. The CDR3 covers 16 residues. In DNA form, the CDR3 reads TGTGCCAGCAGCCCTCGGGGCCAGGGGCCCCCTAGGAAGCAGTACTTC. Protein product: CASSPRGQGPPRKQYF.

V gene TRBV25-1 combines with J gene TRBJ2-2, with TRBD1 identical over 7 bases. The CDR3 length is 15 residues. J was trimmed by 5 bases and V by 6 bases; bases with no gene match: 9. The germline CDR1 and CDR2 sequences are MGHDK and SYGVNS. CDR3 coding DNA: TGTGCCAGCAGCACGATTGACAGGGATACCGGGGAGCTGTTTTTT. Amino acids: CASSTIDRDTGELFF.

The CDR3 region has the DNA TGTGCCACCAGCAGAGAGGGACAGGTATCTGGGACCCAGTACTTC. Translated: CATSREGQVSGTQYF. The V and J genes are TRBV15 and TRBJ2-5; 8 bases fit TRBD1. The CDR3 runs to 15 residues. Germline V gives CDR1 LNHNV, CDR2 YYDKDF (reference sequence). The V and J ends lost 0 bases and 7 bases, in that order; junction bases with no gene match: 7.

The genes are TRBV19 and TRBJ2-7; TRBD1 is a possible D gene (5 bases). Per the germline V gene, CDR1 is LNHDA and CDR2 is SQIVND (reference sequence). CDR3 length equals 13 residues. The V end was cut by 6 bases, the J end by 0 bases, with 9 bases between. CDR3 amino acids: CASRKTASYEQYF. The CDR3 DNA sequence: TGTGCCAGTAGGAAGACAGCCTCCTACGAGCAGTACTTC.

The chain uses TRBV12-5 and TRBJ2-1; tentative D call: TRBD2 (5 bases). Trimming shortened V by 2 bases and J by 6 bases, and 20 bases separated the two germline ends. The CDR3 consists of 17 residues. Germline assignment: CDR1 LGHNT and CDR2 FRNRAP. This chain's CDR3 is CASGLLMLPTTPNEQFF. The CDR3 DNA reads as TGTGCTAGTGGTTTGCTCATGCTGCCGACTACTCCCAATGAGCAGTTCTTC.

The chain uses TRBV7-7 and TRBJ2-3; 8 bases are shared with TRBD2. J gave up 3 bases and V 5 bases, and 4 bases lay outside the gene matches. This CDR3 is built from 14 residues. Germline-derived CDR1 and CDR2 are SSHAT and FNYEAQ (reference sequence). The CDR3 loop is CASSLTSGTDTQYF. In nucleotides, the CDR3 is TGTGCCAGCAGCCTCACTAGCGGAACAGATACGCAGTATTTT.

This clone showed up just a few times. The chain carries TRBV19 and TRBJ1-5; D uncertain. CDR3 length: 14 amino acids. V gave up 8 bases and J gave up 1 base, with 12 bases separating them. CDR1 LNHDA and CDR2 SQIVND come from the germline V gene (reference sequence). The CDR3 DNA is TGTGCCAGTGACTTACGTGGCAGCAATCAGCCCCAGCATTTT. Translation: CASDLRGSNQPQHF.

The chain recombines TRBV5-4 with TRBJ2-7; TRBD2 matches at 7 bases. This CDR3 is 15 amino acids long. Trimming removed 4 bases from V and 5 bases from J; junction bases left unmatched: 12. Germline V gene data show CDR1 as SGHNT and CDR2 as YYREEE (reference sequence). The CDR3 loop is CASSRSSGTKDEQYF. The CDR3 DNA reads TGTGCCAGCAGCCGGAGCTCCGGGACTAAAGACGAGCAGTACTTC.

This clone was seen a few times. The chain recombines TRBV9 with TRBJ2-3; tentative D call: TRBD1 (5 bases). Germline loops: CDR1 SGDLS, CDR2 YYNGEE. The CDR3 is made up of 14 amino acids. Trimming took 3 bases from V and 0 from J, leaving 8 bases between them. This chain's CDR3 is CASSARTSTDTQYF. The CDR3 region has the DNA TGTGCCAGCAGCGCCCGGACAAGCACAGATACGCAGTATTTT.

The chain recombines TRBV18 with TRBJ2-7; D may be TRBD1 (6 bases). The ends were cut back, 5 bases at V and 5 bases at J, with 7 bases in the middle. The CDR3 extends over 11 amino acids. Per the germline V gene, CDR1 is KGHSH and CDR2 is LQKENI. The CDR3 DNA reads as TGTGCCAGCTCATCAGGGGACGAGCAGTACGTC. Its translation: CASSSGDEQYV.

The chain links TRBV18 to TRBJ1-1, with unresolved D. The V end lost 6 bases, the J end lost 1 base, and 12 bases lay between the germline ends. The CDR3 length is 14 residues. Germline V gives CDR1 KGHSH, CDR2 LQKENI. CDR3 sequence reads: CASSAQSGNTEAFF. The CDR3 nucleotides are TGTGCCAGCTCTGCACAGTCAGGGAACACTGAAGCTTTCTTT.

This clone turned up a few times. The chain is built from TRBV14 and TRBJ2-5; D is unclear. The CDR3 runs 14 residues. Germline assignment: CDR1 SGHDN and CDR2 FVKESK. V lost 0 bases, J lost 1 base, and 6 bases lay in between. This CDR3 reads CASSQEWSQETQYF. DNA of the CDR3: TGTGCCAGCAGCCAAGAGTGGAGCCAAGAGACCCAGTACTTC.

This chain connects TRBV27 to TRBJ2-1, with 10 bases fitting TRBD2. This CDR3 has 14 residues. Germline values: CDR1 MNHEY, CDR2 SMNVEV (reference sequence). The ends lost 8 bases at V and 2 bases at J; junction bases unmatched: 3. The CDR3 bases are TGTGCCAGCCGAGCGGGAGGGCCCTACAATGAGCAGTTCTTC. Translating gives CASRAGGPYNEQFF.

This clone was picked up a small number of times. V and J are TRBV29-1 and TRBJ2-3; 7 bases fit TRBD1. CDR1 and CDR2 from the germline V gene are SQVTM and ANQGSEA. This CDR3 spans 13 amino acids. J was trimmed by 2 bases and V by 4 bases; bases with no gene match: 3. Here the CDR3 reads CSVAGQATDTQYF. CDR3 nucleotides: TGCAGCGTTGCAGGACAGGCCACAGATACGCAGTATTTT.

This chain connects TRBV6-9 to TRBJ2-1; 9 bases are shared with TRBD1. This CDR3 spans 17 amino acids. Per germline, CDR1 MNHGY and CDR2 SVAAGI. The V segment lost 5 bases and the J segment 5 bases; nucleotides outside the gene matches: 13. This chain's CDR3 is CASSKSGQGGVHNEQFF. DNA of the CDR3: TGTGCCAGCAGTAAGTCGGGACAGGGAGGCGTCCACAATGAGCAGTTCTTC.

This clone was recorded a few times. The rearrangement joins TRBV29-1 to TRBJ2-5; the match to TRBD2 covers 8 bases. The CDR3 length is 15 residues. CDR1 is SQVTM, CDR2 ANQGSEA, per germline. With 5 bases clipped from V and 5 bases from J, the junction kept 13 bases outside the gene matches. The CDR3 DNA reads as TGCAGCGTTCGGAGGGGAGCGGGACTAGAGGAGACCCAGTACTTC. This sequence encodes CSVRRGAGLEETQYF.

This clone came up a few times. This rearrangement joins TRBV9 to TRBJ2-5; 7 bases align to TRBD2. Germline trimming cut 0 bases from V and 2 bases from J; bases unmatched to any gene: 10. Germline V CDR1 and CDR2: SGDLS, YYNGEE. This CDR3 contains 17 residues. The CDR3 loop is CASSVVPNPGGQETQYF. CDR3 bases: TGTGCCAGCAGCGTAGTCCCCAACCCGGGGGGACAAGAGACCCAGTACTTC. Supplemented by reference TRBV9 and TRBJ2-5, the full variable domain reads DSGVTQTPKHLITATGQRVTLRCSPRSGDLSVYWYQQSLDQGLQFLIQYYNGEERAKGNILERFSAQQFPDLHSELNLSSLELGDSALYFCASSVVPNPGGQETQYFGPGTRLLVL.

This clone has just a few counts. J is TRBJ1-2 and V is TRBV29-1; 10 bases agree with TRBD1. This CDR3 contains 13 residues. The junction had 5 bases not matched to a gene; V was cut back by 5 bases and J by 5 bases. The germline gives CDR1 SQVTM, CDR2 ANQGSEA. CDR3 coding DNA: TGCAGCGTTCTGGGGGGACAGGGGTATGGCTACACCTTC. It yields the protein CSVLGGQGYGYTF. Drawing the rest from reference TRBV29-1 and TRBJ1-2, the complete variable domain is SAVISQKPSRDICQRGTSLTIQCQVDSQVTMMFWYRQQPGQSLTLIATANQGSEATYESGFVIDKFPISRPNLTFSTLTVSNMSPEDSSIYLCSVLGGQGYGYTFGSGTRLTVV.

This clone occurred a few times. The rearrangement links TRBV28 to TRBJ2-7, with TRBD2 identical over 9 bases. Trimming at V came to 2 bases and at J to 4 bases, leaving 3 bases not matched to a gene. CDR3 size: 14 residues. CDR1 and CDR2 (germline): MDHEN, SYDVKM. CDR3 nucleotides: TGTGCCAGCAGTTTAGCGGGAGGGCCGTACGAGCAGTACTTC. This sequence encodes CASSLAGGPYEQYF.

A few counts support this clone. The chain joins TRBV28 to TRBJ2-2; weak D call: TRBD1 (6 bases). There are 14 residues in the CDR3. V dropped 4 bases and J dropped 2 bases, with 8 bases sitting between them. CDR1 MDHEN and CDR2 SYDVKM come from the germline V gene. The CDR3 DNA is TGTGCCAGCAGTTCACAGGGTAACACCGGGGAGCTGTTTTTT. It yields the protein CASSSQGNTGELFF.

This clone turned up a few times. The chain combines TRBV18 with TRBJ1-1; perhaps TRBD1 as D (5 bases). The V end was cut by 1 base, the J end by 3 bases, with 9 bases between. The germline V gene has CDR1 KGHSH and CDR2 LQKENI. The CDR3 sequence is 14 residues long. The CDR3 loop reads CASSPRSQDTEAFF. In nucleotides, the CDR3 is TGTGCCAGCTCACCACGCTCACAGGACACTGAAGCTTTCTTT.

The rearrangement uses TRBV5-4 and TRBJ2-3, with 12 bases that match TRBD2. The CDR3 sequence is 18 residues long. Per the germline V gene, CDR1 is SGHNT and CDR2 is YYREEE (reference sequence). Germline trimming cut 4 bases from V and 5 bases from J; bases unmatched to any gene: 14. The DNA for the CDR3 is TGTGCCAGCAGCCAGACCGTTACTAGCGGGGGGAGGGGAGATACGCAGTATTTT. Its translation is CASSQTVTSGGRGDTQYF.

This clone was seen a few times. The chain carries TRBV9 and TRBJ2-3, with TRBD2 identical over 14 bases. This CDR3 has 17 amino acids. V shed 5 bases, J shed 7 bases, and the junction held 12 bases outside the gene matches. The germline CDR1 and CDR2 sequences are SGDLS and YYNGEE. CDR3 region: CASSTTGTSGRVNTQYF. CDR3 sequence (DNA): TGTGCCAGCAGTACCACCGGGACTAGCGGGAGAGTAAATACGCAGTATTTT.